This T cell receptor (beta chain) was sequenced in a study of blood T cells in healthy people across ages. Broader study findings: Per million T cells, the diversity of TCR beta decreased roughly linearly as age advanced. There were more naive CD4+ cells and higher diversity in long-lived donors than in aged donors.

This clonotype was seen just once. The antigen remains undetermined. Its ends do not fully match the called genes, so a read error is possible. Germline assignment: CDR1 SEHNR and CDR2 FQNEAQ (reference sequence). This CDR3 spans 15 amino acids. Healthy Caucasian individuals from Russia aged roughly 6 to 100 served as donors. Per-sample PBMC isolation yielded at least 6.5 million cells. A J-beta primer mix and a sample-barcoded 5' primer were used in a second PCR of about 7 to 12 cycles. Via MiXCR, TCRdb re-called the 5' RACE reads, giving one row per CDR3 protein. Here the sample spans around 1.5 million distinct CDR3 sequences, around 36% being singletons.

The specimen was blood. J is TRBJ2-1 and V is TRBV7-9; D gene uncertain. The receptor comes from a woman aged 25 to 39 in good health. CDR3 DNA: TGTGCCAGCGGCTTGCTTTTCCCCAGCTACAATGAGCAGTTCTTC. Protein product: CASGLLFPSYNEQFF.